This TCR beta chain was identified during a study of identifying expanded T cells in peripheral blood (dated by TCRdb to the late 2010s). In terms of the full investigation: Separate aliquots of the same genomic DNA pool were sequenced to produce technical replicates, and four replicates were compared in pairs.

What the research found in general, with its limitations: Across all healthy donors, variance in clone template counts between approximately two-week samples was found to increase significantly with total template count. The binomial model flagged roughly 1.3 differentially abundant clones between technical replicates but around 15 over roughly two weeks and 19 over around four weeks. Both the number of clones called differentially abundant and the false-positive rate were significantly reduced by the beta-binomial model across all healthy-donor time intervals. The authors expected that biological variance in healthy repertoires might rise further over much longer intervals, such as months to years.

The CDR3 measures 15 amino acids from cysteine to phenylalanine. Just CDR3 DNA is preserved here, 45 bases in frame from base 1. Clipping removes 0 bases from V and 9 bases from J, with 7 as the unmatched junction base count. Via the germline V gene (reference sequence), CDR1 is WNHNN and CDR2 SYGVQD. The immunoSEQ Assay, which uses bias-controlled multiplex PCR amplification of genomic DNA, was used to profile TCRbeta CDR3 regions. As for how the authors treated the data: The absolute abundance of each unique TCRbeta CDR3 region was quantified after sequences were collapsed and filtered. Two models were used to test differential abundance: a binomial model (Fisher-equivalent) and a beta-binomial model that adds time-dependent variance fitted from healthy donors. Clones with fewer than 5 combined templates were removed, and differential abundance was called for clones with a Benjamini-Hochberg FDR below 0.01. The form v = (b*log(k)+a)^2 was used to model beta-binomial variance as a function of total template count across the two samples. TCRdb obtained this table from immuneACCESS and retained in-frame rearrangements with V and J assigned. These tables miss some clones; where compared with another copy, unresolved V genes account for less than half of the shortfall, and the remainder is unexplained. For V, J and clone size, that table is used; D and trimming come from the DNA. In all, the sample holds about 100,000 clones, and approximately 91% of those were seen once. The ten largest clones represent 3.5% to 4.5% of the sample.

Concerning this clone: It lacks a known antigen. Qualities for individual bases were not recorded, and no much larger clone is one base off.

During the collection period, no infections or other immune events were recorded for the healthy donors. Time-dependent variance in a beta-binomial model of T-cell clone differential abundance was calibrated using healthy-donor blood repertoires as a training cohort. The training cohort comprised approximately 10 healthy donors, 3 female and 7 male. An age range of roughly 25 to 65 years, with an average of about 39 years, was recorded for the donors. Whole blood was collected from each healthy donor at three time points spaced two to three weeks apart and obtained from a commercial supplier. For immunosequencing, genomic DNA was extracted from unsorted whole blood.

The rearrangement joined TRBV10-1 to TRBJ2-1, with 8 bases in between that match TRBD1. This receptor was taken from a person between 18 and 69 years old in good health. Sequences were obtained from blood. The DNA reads TGCGCCAGCAGTGAGTCTTCAGGGGGCGAGGTTGAGCAGTTCTTC. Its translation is CASSESSGGEVEQFF.